Listed below are T cell receptor beta chains from one sample, sequenced in a study of T cell repertoires in cytomegalovirus infection. These receptors have no identified antigens. TCRdb itself ran the reads through MiXCR, one entry per CDR3 protein. The sample contains hundreds of thousands of distinct CDR3 sequences, around 31% of which appear only once. The source material was cultured PBMCs, sampled from culture after CMV antigen stimulation. The receptor set was obtained from a human donor in good health (CMV status not recorded). Some clones in this sample may be carry-over from other donors' samples. Both conserved end residues are part of each CDR3. A D gene is named only where the DNA matches it firmly. Rows may omit the clone size; those that give it use once, few, many or a size class.

CAAAQGATEAFF	TGTGCCGCAGCCCAGGGGGCCACTGAAGCTTTCTTT	TRBJ1-1	TRBV10-3	-	TRBD1
CASSPTPDTQYF	TGTGCCAGCAGTCCGACACCCGATACGCAGTATTTT	TRBJ2-3	TRBV27	few	-
CASRYTGFDTDTQYF	TGTGCCAGCAGGTATACAGGGTTCGACACAGATACGCAGTATTTT	TRBJ2-3	TRBV7-2	-	-
CASSPTSGHTDTQYF	TGTGCCAGCAGCCCTACTAGCGGGCACACAGATACGCAGTATTTT	TRBJ2-3	TRBV2	few	TRBD2
CASNWPLVGAHTGELFF	TGTGCCAGCAATTGGCCACTAGTAGGGGCCCACACCGGGGAGCTGTTTTTT	TRBJ2-2	TRBV7-2	-	-
CASSRPGQGERNEQFF	TGTGCCAGCAGTCGACCGGGACAGGGGGAACGCAATGAGCAGTTCTTC	TRBJ2-1	TRBV27	-	TRBD1
CASSGRGGPGEKLFF	TGTGCCAGCAGTGGCCGGGGGGGTCCTGGTGAAAAACTGTTTTTT	TRBJ1-4	TRBV6-1	-	-
CASRRDSWTTGVTDTQYF	TGTGCCAGCAGACGGGACTCCTGGACGACCGGGGTCACAGATACGCAGTATTTT	TRBJ2-3	TRBV12-3/TRBV12-4	-	-
CASSLANTGEQFF	TGTGCCAGCAGCTTAGCCAACACCGGTGAGCAGTTCTTC	TRBJ2-1	TRBV11-2	few	-
CASSLSLPAYTPTGELFF	TGTGCCAGCAGTTTATCTCTACCCGCATACACTCCCACCGGGGAGCTGTTTTTT	TRBJ2-2	TRBV27	few	-
CASRRRELGQQSYGYTF	TGTGCCAGCAGACGGAGGGAACTAGGGCAGCAGAGCTATGGCTACACCTTC	TRBJ1-2	TRBV6-1	few	-
CASSVPRRRAFF	TGTGCCAGCAGTGTCCCGCGGAGGAGAGCTTTCTTT	TRBJ1-1	TRBV6-6	few	-
CASSPLAGDGELFF	TGTGCCAGCAGCCCTCTTGCTGGTGACGGGGAGCTGTTTTTT	TRBJ2-2	TRBV7-2	few	-
CASSLAPLAGGVADTQYF	TGTGCCAGCAGCTTAGCGCCCCTAGCGGGAGGGGTGGCAGATACGCAGTATTTT	TRBJ2-3	TRBV7-8	-	TRBD2
CASSLRQGWTEAFF	TGTGCCAGCAGCTTGAGGCAGGGGTGGACTGAAGCTTTCTTT	TRBJ1-1	TRBV5-6	-	-
CASSLEGYDTEAFF	TGTGCCAGCAGCTTAGAGGGCTATGACACTGAAGCTTTCTTT	TRBJ1-1	TRBV7-8	few	-